These 14 T cell receptor beta chains were all obtained from the same sample, sequenced in a study of STAT5B mutations in CD4+ large granular lymphocyte leukemia. Assay used: immunoSEQ multiplex PCR; TCRdb lists only in-frame clones, some missing. The table lists nearly 20,000 clones, roughly 84% of them singletons. The sequenced sample consisted of CD4+ T cells from blood buffy coats. The receptors were gathered from a human donor in good health.

In this sample, this clone turned up a few times. The rearrangement links TRBV29-1 to TRBJ1-5; tentatively, D is TRBD1 (5 bases). Germline V gene lookup returns CDR1 SQVTM and CDR2 ANQGSEA. Trimming took 6 bases from V and 2 from J, leaving 14 bases between them. The CDR3 is 14 residues long. The CDR3, as DNA: TGCAGCGTAGGAACAGGTGGGGGCAATCAGCCCCAGCATTTT. It yields the protein CSVGTGGGNQPQHF. Full variable domain (outside the CDR3, taken from reference TRBV29-1 and TRBJ1-5): SAVISQKPSRDICQRGTSLTIQCQVDSQVTMMFWYRQQPGQSLTLIATANQGSEATYESGFVIDKFPISRPNLTFSTLTVSNMSPEDSSIYLCSVGTGGGNQPQHFGDGTRLSIL.

CDR3: CASSFRANTGELFF. For the CDR3, the DNA is TGTGCCAGCAGCTTCAGGGCGAACACCGGGGAGCTGTTTTTT. The chain employs TRBV5-6 and TRBJ2-2; D is perhaps TRBD1 (5 bases). V was shortened by 2 bases and J by 0 bases, with 5 bases between the two germline ends. CDR1 and CDR2 from the germline V gene are SGHDT and YYEEEE. The CDR3 is 14 amino acids.

The rearrangement links TRBV6-1 to TRBJ1-1; D is unresolved. The CDR3 is 12 residues long. Germline CDR1 reads MNHNS; CDR2 reads SASEGT. Trimming removed 8 bases from V and 1 base from J, with 8 bases in between. CDR3 sequence: CASLGWNTEAFF. The DNA for the CDR3 is TGTGCCAGCCTGGGGTGGAACACTGAAGCTTTCTTT.

The chain is built from TRBV5-4 and TRBJ1-1; 7 bases are shared with TRBD1. The CDR3 covers 16 residues. J was trimmed by 1 base and V by 4 bases; bases with no gene match: 10. Germline CDR1 is SGHNT and CDR2 is YYREEE (reference sequence). As DNA, the CDR3 is TGTGCCAGCAGCAGAGCTTCCGGGACAGCGAACACTGAAGCTTTCTTT. It codes for CASSRASGTANTEAFF.

The chain joins TRBV10-1 to TRBJ2-5; possible D gene TRBD1, 5 bases. Germline-derived CDR1 and CDR2 are WNHNN and SYGVQD (reference sequence). Trimming shortened V by 3 bases and J by 2 bases, and 7 bases separated the two germline ends. This CDR3 contains 13 residues. For the CDR3, the DNA is TGCGCCAGCAGTGAACAGGTTCAAGAGACCCAGTACTTC. This gives the protein CASSEQVQETQYF.

The gene calls are TRBV30 and TRBJ2-7; 14 positions agree with TRBD2. This CDR3 contains 12 residues. With 5 bases clipped from V and 6 bases from J, the junction kept 0 bases outside the gene matches. Germline values: CDR1 GTSNPN, CDR2 SVGIG (reference sequence). CDR3 residues: CAWGTSGSEQYF. The CDR3 nucleotides read TGTGCCTGGGGGACTAGCGGGAGCGAGCAGTACTTC.

This chain joins TRBV30 and TRBJ1-5; 7 nucleotides match TRBD1. Losses at the gene ends were 5 bases for V and 1 base for J; bases not matched to a gene: 2. Germline V gives CDR1 GTSNPN, CDR2 SVGIG (reference sequence). This CDR3 region has 13 residues. CDR3 sequence (DNA): TGTGCCTGGGAGGACAGGAGCAATCAGCCCCAGCATTTT. Translating it yields CAWEDRSNQPQHF.

J is TRBJ1-1 and V is TRBV10-3, with 9 bases lining up with TRBD1. Losses at the gene ends were 6 bases for V and 1 base for J; bases not matched to a gene: 3. Germline V gene lookup returns CDR1 ENHRY and CDR2 SYGVKD. The CDR3 sequence is 14 residues long. CDR3 in amino acids: CAIRTQGANTEAFF. Written as DNA, the CDR3 is TGTGCCATCAGGACACAGGGGGCGAACACTGAAGCTTTCTTT.

The chain is built from TRBV19 and TRBJ1-2; the D gene is possibly TRBD1 (5 bases). V lost 6 bases, J lost 8 bases, and 13 bases lay in between. CDR1 is LNHDA and CDR2 is SQIVND in the germline V gene (reference sequence). This CDR3 spans 12 amino acids. The DNA for the CDR3 is TGTGCCAGTAGGGGGACCCGTCGGGGCTACACCTTC. Its translation is CASRGTRRGYTF.

V is TRBV9 and J is TRBJ2-3; weak D call: TRBD2 (5 bases). V was trimmed by 2 bases and J by 5 bases, leaving 15 bases between them. CDR1 is SGDLS, CDR2 YYNGEE, per germline. The CDR3 extends over 15 amino acids. CDR3 in DNA: TGTGCCAGCAGCGTGGGCCCAAACGGAGGAGATACGCAGTATTTT. Its protein is CASSVGPNGGDTQYF.

J is TRBJ2-7 and V is TRBV5-4, with TRBD1 as a possible D gene (6 bases). Germline V gene lookup returns CDR1 SGHNT and CDR2 YYREEE (reference sequence). This CDR3 region has 15 residues. V lost 0 bases, J lost 4 bases, and 14 bases lay in between. DNA for the CDR3: TGTGCCAGCAGCTTGGATAGGGGGAATTGGTACGAGCAGTACTTC. It codes for CASSLDRGNWYEQYF.

The chain is built from TRBV2 and TRBJ1-2; 9 positions agree with TRBD1. The germline V gene has CDR1 SNHLY and CDR2 FYNNEI. Losses at the gene ends were 5 bases for V and 5 bases for J; bases not matched to a gene: 3. The CDR3 has 13 amino acids. The CDR3 spells CASSRGQGYGYTF. The CDR3 DNA reads TGTGCCAGCAGTCGAGGACAGGGGTATGGCTACACCTTC.

The genes are TRBV30 and TRBJ2-7, with D unclear. The CDR3 extends over 13 amino acids. Deletions cut 1 base from V and 0 bases from J, with 7 bases between. The germline V gene has CDR1 GTSNPN and CDR2 SVGIG (reference sequence). CDR3 sequence reads: CAWSGQISYEQYF. The CDR3 bases are TGTGCCTGGAGTGGGCAGATCTCCTACGAGCAGTACTTC.

The rearrangement uses TRBV6-5 and TRBJ1-2; tentative D call: TRBD1 (6 bases). This CDR3 has 14 amino acids. CDR1 MNHEY and CDR2 SVGAGI come from the germline V gene. The ends were cut back, 5 bases at V and 0 bases at J, with 10 bases in the middle. Written as DNA, the CDR3 is TGTGCCAGCAGTCCATGGACAGCTAACTATGGCTACACCTTC. Protein sequence: CASSPWTANYGYTF.